This entry describes one T cell receptor beta chain. The antigen is undetermined. The ends were cut back, 5 bases at V and 7 bases at J, with 9 bases in the middle. CDR1 is LNHDA and CDR2 is SQIVND in the germline V gene (reference sequence). The CDR3 totals 11 residues. The data originate from a study of stem cell transplantation in POMP-related autoinflammatory disease. Across the study: Before transplant: CD4+ naive skewing, low CD8+ proportions, reduced cytokine secretion. Regarding the study as a whole: Patients with PRAID showed a restricted number of unique TRB V-J gene pairings.

The repertoire was sequenced with immunoSEQ multiplex PCR; TCRdb's copy has only in-frame clones and lacks some. The data contain 5,000 or so clones, around 90% of them singletons. The rearrangement links TRBV19 to TRBJ2-7; no clear D. Sequencing was performed on CD8+ T cells from PBMCs, taken after stem cell transplantation. The TCR originated in a human patient with POMP-related autoinflammation and immune dysregulation (PRAID). Among the T cells, some may be from the graft donor. CDR3 sequence reads: CASSSLGEQYF. Here the CDR3 DNA reads TGTGCCAGTAGTTCGCTGGGGGAGCAGTACTTC.